This is a list of T cell receptor beta chains from one sample in a study of neurological immune-mediated disorders. TCRdb independently ran MiXCR on the 5' RACE reads; one entry per CDR3 protein. The sample yields around 80,000 distinct CDR3 sequences, approximately 10% seen once. Specimen: PBMCs. The receptor source for this set is a man aged 35-49 years in good health. Each CDR3 is given with its conserved first and last residue. Fields, in order: V gene, J gene, clone size, D gene, CDR3 DNA, CDR3 protein. A D gene is named only where the DNA matches it firmly. Expanded clones are given a class, and other clones once, few, many or no size at all.

TRBV6-2/TRBV6-3	TRBJ2-5	many	TRBD2	TGTGCCAGCAACCGACTAGCCTGGGAGACCCAGTACTTC	CASNRLAWETQYF
TRBV10-3	TRBJ2-1	few	TRBD1	TGTGCCATCAAAGGGACAGGGAATAATGAGCAGTTCTTC	CAIKGTGNNEQFF
TRBV7-9	TRBJ2-7	NA	NA	TGTGGCAGCAGCTTTAGGCAAGACTACGAGCAGTACTTC	CGSSFRQDYEQYF
TRBV5-4	TRBJ2-3	few	TRBD2	TGTGCCAGCAGCTTCACACTAGCGGGAGTGGATACGCAGTATTTT	CASSFTLAGVDTQYF
TRBV5-6	TRBJ2-7	NA	TRBD2	TGTGCCAGCAGCTTGGGACTAGCGGGGCGGTCCTACGAGCAGTACTTC	CASSLGLAGRSYEQYF
TRBV7-9	TRBJ1-1	few	TRBD1	TGTGCCAGCAGCTCGCCCGGGACAGGGAACACTGAAGCTTTCTTT	CASSSPGTGNTEAFF
TRBV5-1	TRBJ2-2	many	NA	TGCGCCAGCAGTTCCGGACAGCCCGGGGCCGGGGAGCTGTTTTTT	CASSSGQPGAGELFF
TRBV6-1	TRBJ1-1	many	NA	TGTGCCAGCAGTGGTTTACCCGCCTACGGTATTGGGGTGGGTGAAGCTTTCTTT	CASSGLPAYGIGVGEAFF
TRBV2	TRBJ1-1	many	NA	TGTGCCACCGACGGATTGAACACTGAAGCTTTCTTT	CATDGLNTEAFF
TRBV21-1	TRBJ1-5	many	NA	TGTGCCAGCAGCAAAGTAAAAGTTAACAGGGGACCCGGGAGCAATCAGCCCCAGCATTTT	CASSKVKVNRGPGSNQPQHF
TRBV18	TRBJ2-5	NA	NA	TGTGCCAGCTCACCACGATACAGGGAAGAGACCCAGTACTTC	CASSPRYREETQYF
TRBV6-6	TRBJ1-1	NA	NA	TGTGCCAGCAGTTGGACAGTTGACACTGAAGCTTTCTTT	CASSWTVDTEAFF
TRBV7-2	TRBJ2-7	many	TRBD2	TGTGCCAGCAGCTTCCCGGGACTAGCGGGGGGGCGTGGGCAGTACTTC	CASSFPGLAGGRGQYF
TRBV7-2	TRBJ2-1	many	NA	TGTGCCAGCAGCTCCAACAGGGACAATGAGCAGTTCTTC	CASSSNRDNEQFF
TRBV28	TRBJ2-4	many	NA	TGTGCCAGCAGTTTATCATCCCCTGTAGACATTCAGTACTTC	CASSLSSPVDIQYF
TRBV10-1	TRBJ2-3	many	TRBD2	TGCGCCAGCAGTGATTTCAGGGCTAGCGGGAGGGACCCCCCAGATACGCAGTATTTT	CASSDFRASGRDPPDTQYF
TRBV5-1	TRBJ1-2	many	NA	TGCGCCAGCAGCTTGGAGGGATTCGGTGGCTACACCTTC	CASSLEGFGGYTF
TRBV10-3	TRBJ2-2	many	NA	TGTGCCATCAGAACTTTACATGAAGGACAGAACGGGGAGCTGTTTTTT	CAIRTLHEGQNGELFF